The 7 T cell receptor beta chains below come from one sample, sequenced in a study of blood T cell repertoires in COVID-19. TCRdb keeps only in-frame clones here, not all; method: immunoSEQ multiplex PCR. The sample includes roughly 77,000 clones, more than 60% of them seen just once. Material for sequencing was peripheral blood. The receptor source for this set is a human donor in a cohort sampled during active COVID-19.

The V and J genes are TRBV5-1 and TRBJ1-2, with 9 nucleotides matching TRBD1. V shed 4 bases, J shed 8 bases, and the junction held 15 bases outside the gene matches. CDR1 SGHRS and CDR2 YFSETQ come from the germline V gene. The length of the CDR3 is 16 residues. DNA of the CDR3: TGCGCCAGCAGCCCCTCCGGGACAGGGTTGTTAAAAGGCTACACCTTC. Its translation: CASSPSGTGLLKGYTF.

The chain employs TRBV4-2 and TRBJ1-6; D is ambiguous. Deletions cut 0 bases from V and 5 bases from J, with 14 bases between. This CDR3 contains 17 residues. Germline CDR1 and CDR2: LGHNA and YNFKEQ. CDR3 nucleotides: TGTGCCAGCAGCCAAGATCGTTGGGAGGTCAATAATTCACCCCTCCACTTT. Translation: CASSQDRWEVNNSPLHF.

The chain employs TRBV5-1 and TRBJ1-6; D gene uncertain. The V end lost 0 bases, the J end lost 7 bases, and 20 bases lay between the germline ends. The CDR3 totals 18 residues. Germline loops: CDR1 SGHRS, CDR2 YFSETQ. CDR3 region: CASSLEPQAILRNSPLHF. The CDR3 DNA is TGCGCCAGCAGCTTGGAACCCCAGGCAATCTTACGGAATTCACCCCTCCACTTT. The variable domain in full, with the rest retrieved from reference TRBV5-1 and TRBJ1-6, is KAGVTQTPRYLIKTRGQQVTLSCSPISGHRSVSWYQQTPGQGLQFLFEYFSETQRNKGNFPGRFSGRQFSNSRSEMNVSTLELGDSALYLCASSLEPQAILRNSPLHFGNGTRLTVT.

V gene TRBV9 combines with J gene TRBJ2-5; 9 nucleotides align to TRBD2. V shed 3 bases and J 7 bases; nucleotides not matched to a gene: 13. Germline assignment: CDR1 SGDLS and CDR2 YYNGEE. CDR3 length: 16 residues. The CDR3 DNA follows: TGTGCCAGCAGCGCCGCGGGACTAGCCGACCTTGGGACCCAGTACTTC. Residues: CASSAAGLADLGTQYF.

V and J are TRBV5-1 and TRBJ2-3, with D possibly matching TRBD2 (5 bases). The ends were cut back, 7 bases at V and 5 bases at J, with 11 bases in the middle. CDR1 is SGHRS, CDR2 YFSETQ, per germline. The CDR3 is 12 amino acids. CDR3: CASAKEEDTQYF. In DNA form, the CDR3 reads TGCGCCAGCGCCAAGGAGGAAGATACGCAGTATTTT.

J is TRBJ2-7 and V is TRBV3-1 (or the pseudogene TRBV3-2); 7 bases map to TRBD1. The V gene's germline CDR1 is LGHDT and CDR2 YNNKEL (reference sequence). Unmatched junction bases numbered 5, after V lost 0 bases and J lost 3 bases. The CDR3 consists of 15 residues. CDR3 region: CASSQEEAGGYEQYF. The CDR3 nucleotides read TGTGCCAGCAGCCAAGAAGAGGCAGGGGGCTACGAGCAGTACTTC.

J is TRBJ2-5 and V is TRBV11-3, with 8 positions matching TRBD1. Germline-derived CDR1 and CDR2 are SGHNT and YENEEA. V was clipped by 2 bases and J by 5 bases; unmatched bases: 10. The CDR3 runs 16 residues. CDR3 coding DNA: TGTGCCAGCAGCTTAAGCTTCAGGGGGCCCAAGGAGACCCAGTACTTC. It specifies CASSLSFRGPKETQYF.